The sample holds one count of the clone carrying this T cell receptor beta chain. The entry originates in a study of blood T cell repertoires in COVID-19. Across the study: Samples of COVID-19 (acute and convalescent) were obtained from the United States, Italy and Spain. PBMCs, B-cell-depleted T cells, or T cells provided the cDNA or gDNA that made up the material.

Trimming removed 3 bases from V and 7 bases from J, with 16 bases in between. The CDR3 totals 15 residues. CDR1 is SGDLS, CDR2 YYNGEE, per germline. As processed by the authors: Estimation of nucleated cell counts was performed using reference gene primer amplification. TCRdb keeps only in-frame clones here, not all; method: immunoSEQ multiplex PCR. V and J calls and clone size are those listed in that table; D and trimming were worked out from the DNA. Of hundreds of thousands of clones listed, around 84% are singletons. The clonotype comes from a human donor in a cohort sampled during active COVID-19. Sequenced input: peripheral blood. The V and J genes are TRBV9 and TRBJ1-4, with a tentative D call TRBD1 (6 bases). The CDR3 here is CASSAAGVTSEKLFF. Written as DNA, the CDR3 is TGTGCCAGCAGCGCCGCAGGGGTGACTTCTGAAAAACTGTTTTTT. Combining the CDR3 with reference TRBV9 and TRBJ1-4 gives the whole variable domain DSGVTQTPKHLITATGQRVTLRCSPRSGDLSVYWYQQSLDQGLQFLIQYYNGEERAKGNILERFSAQQFPDLHSELNLSSLELGDSALYFCASSAAGVTSEKLFFGSGTQLSVL.